Listed below are T cell receptor beta chains from one sample, sequenced in a study of coeliac disease. Generated by immunoSEQ multiplex PCR, the TCRdb table keeps only in-frame clones and is missing some. Of around 5,000 clones listed, roughly 70% are singletons. Sequencing input: lymphocytes from the gut lamina propria. Receptors were obtained from a man between 70 and 80 years old with active celiac disease. Both conserved end residues are part of each CDR3. Each record gives: J gene, V gene, D gene, clone size, CDR3 DNA, CDR3 protein. D genes are given only for firm matches. Some rows mark clone size as missing; the rest say once, few, many or name a class of expanded clone.

TRBJ2-5 TRBV27 - - TGTGCCAGCAGTTCACGACAGCCCGCGGAGACCCAGTACTTC CASSSRQPAETQYF
TRBJ2-3 TRBV19 - - TGTGCCAGTATTGGGGGCAACTCCACAGATACGCAGTATTTT CASIGGNSTDTQYF
TRBJ2-3 TRBV6-1 TRBD1 large TGTGCCAGCAGTGCACAAGGGGTACAGGGGGTGATTTATTTT CASSAQGVQGVIYF
TRBJ1-2 TRBV25-1 TRBD1 - TGTGCCAGCAGTGACGGACAGGGCCATAACTATGGCTACACCTTC CASSDGQGHNYGYTF
TRBJ2-3 TRBV11-2 - - TGTGCCAGCAGCCCGACCTCGGGGGCGCAGTATTTT CASSPTSGAQYF
TRBJ1-5 TRBV28 TRBD1 - TGTGCCAGCAGTCTCCCGACAGGGACGCAGCCCCAGCATTTT CASSLPTGTQPQHF
TRBJ2-1 TRBV5-1 TRBD1 - TGCGCCAGCAGAGCACCTACCGGGACAGGGGACAATGAGCAGTTCTTC CASRAPTGTGDNEQFF
TRBJ1-4 TRBV6-8 TRBD1 few TGTGCCAGCAACGACGGACAGGGGGGGCATAATAATGAAAAACTGTTTTTT CASNDGQGGHNNEKLFF
TRBJ2-3 TRBV30 TRBD2 - TGTGCCTGGAGTGAACTAGCGACCAGCACAGATACGCAGTATTTT CAWSELATSTDTQYF
TRBJ2-3 TRBV6-4 TRBD1 - TGTGCCAGCAGTGACAAGGGGGCGACAGATACGCAGTATTTT CASSDKGATDTQYF
TRBJ2-2 TRBV7-9 - - TGTGCCAGCGACGGACATAACACCGGGGAGCTGTTTTTT CASDGHNTGELFF
TRBJ1-5 TRBV19 TRBD1 - TGTGCCAGTAGACAGGGGGCAGGGCAGCCCCAGCATTTT CASRQGAGQPQHF
TRBJ2-3 TRBV27 - - TGTGCCAGCAGTTCCTACACAGATACGCAGTATTTT CASSSYTDTQYF
TRBJ2-3 TRBV10-3 TRBD2 - TGTGCCATCAGTGAGAGCGGGACTAGCGGGAGTCGGAATACGCAGTATTTT CAISESGTSGSRNTQYF
TRBJ2-1 TRBV5-1 TRBD2 - TGCGCCAGCAGCTTGGCCGCTAGCGGGAGTGTAGGAGGGGATGAGCAGTTCTTC CASSLAASGSVGGDEQFF
TRBJ2-2 TRBV6-6 TRBD1 - TGTGCCAGCAGCCTCCGGGACAGGGGGACCGGGGAGCTGTTTTTT CASSLRDRGTGELFF
TRBJ2-2 TRBV9 - - TGTGCCTCCATAAAGGGGCAATCCGCGAACACCGGGGAGCTGTTTTTT CASIKGQSANTGELFF
TRBJ1-6 TRBV6-5 TRBD1 - TGTGCCAGCAGCGACAGGGGGCGAGGTTCACCCCTCCACTTT CASSDRGRGSPLHF
TRBJ2-7 TRBV29-1 TRBD1 - TGCAGCGTTGAAGGGAACAGGGGCCTTCTCTACGAGCAGTACTTC CSVEGNRGLLYEQYF
TRBJ2-1 TRBV12-5 TRBD1 - TGTGCTAGTGCCCGGGACAGCCTCTACAATGAGCAGTTCTTC CASARDSLYNEQFF
TRBJ1-2 TRBV11-2 - - TGTGCCAGCAGCTTAGATTTAACAGGGTCGAGAGGCTACACCTTC CASSLDLTGSRGYTF
TRBJ2-1 TRBV28 TRBD2 - TGTGCCAGCGGACTAGGCTACAATGAGCAGTTCTTC CASGLGYNEQFF
TRBJ2-5 TRBV5-1 - - TGCGCCAGCTCCCAGGAAGTGGGCCTGCAAGAGACCCAGTACTTC CASSQEVGLQETQYF
TRBJ1-1 TRBV5-1 - - TGCGCCAGCAGCTTGGGAGTGAGTTTGAACACTGAAGCTTTCTTT CASSLGVSLNTEAFF
TRBJ2-5 TRBV2 - large TGTGCCAGCAGTGAAAACGATCCGAGGGGGCTGGGGGGAGAGACCCAGTACTTC CASSENDPRGLGGETQYF
TRBJ1-3 TRBV19 TRBD1 - TGTGCCAGCAAGACAGGGTCTTACTCTGGAAACACCATATATTTT CASKTGSYSGNTIYF
TRBJ2-2 TRBV16 TRBD2 few TGTGCCAGCAGCCAATCGGCGGGGGGGACGAACACCGGGGAGCTGTTTTTT CASSQSAGGTNTGELFF
TRBJ1-2 TRBV5-1 - - TGCGCCAGCAGCTTGGACTCAAACTATGGCTACACCTTC CASSLDSNYGYTF
TRBJ2-3 TRBV4-1 TRBD1 - TGCGCCAGCAGCCAGTCGACAGGGACAGATACGCAGTATTTT CASSQSTGTDTQYF
TRBJ2-3 TRBV2 - - TGTGCCAGCAGCGAACAACTACAGGGAGTAAGCACAGATACGCAGTATTTT CASSEQLQGVSTDTQYF
TRBJ2-1 TRBV5-1 TRBD2 - TGCGCCAGCAGCCATTGGACTAGCGGGAGCTTTGAGCAGTTCTTC CASSHWTSGSFEQFF
TRBJ1-6 TRBV5-1 - - TGCGCCAGCAGCCCTGGACAAAATTCACCCCTCCACTTT CASSPGQNSPLHF
TRBJ2-7 TRBV5-1 TRBD1 - TGCGCCAGCAGCCTAGGGACAGTGACCTACGAGCAGTACTTC CASSLGTVTYEQYF
TRBJ2-7 TRBV18 - - TGTGCCAGCTCACCACAGCCCTACGAGCAGTACTTC CASSPQPYEQYF
TRBJ2-3 TRBV7-2 - - TGTGCCAGCAGCTCCTCTCCCATAACAGGACTAGGGGGGGATACGCAGTATTTT CASSSSPITGLGGDTQYF
TRBJ2-5 TRBV7-3 TRBD2 - TGTGCCAGCAGCCGGACTAGCGGGAGGGCCTTGGAGACCCAGTACTTC CASSRTSGRALETQYF
TRBJ1-2 TRBV7-6 TRBD1 - TGTGCCAGCAGCTTAGACAGGGGTTATGGCTACACCTTC CASSLDRGYGYTF
TRBJ1-4 TRBV5-1 TRBD1 - TGCGCCAGCAGCCAAGACAGGGGGCAGCGGGAAAAACTGTTTTTT CASSQDRGQREKLFF
TRBJ2-3 TRBV4-3 - - TGCGCCAGCAGCCAAGAGGCGGGCACAGATACGCAGTATTTT CASSQEAGTDTQYF
TRBJ2-7 TRBV4-2 TRBD2 - TGTGCCAGCAGCCTTCGGACTAGCGGGGGGGACTACGAGCAGTACTTC CASSLRTSGGDYEQYF
TRBJ2-1 TRBV7-2 TRBD2 - TGTGCCAGCAGCTTAGCGACTAGCGGGCAGGGGTATGAGCAGTTCTTC CASSLATSGQGYEQFF
TRBJ2-3 TRBV10-3 - few TGTGCCATCACCCACAGGGACACAGATACGCAGTATTTT CAITHRDTDTQYF
TRBJ1-4 TRBV18 - medium-sized TGTGCCAGCTCACCCAACAGGAATGAAAAACTGTTTTTT CASSPNRNEKLFF
TRBJ1-2 TRBV28 TRBD1 - TGTGCCAGCAGCAAATTGACAGGGGGCGCCGGCTATGGCTACACCTTC CASSKLTGGAGYGYTF
TRBJ2-4 TRBV30 TRBD2 - TGTGCCTGGCGTCTAGCGGGGAAAAACATTCAGTACTTC CAWRLAGKNIQYF
TRBJ1-2 TRBV11-2 TRBD1 - TGTGCCAGCAGCTTAGAGGGGACAGGGGGATTCTATGGCTACACCTTC CASSLEGTGGFYGYTF
TRBJ1-6 TRBV2 TRBD1 few TGTGCCAGAGAACCGGGACAGGGACCTAATTCACCCCTCCACTTT CAREPGQGPNSPLHF
TRBJ1-5 TRBV28 TRBD1 - TGTGCCAGCAGGCCGCAAGGGGGACAGGCCTTTCATCAGCCCCAGCATTTT CASRPQGGQAFHQPQHF
TRBJ2-1 TRBV7-3 TRBD2 - TGTGCCAGCAGCCCGGAGCCCTGGAGGGAGGGTGCTATTGAGCAGTTCTTC CASSPEPWREGAIEQFF
TRBJ2-2 TRBV18 - once TGTGCCAGCTCACCACCTAAGTCAGGGGCTGGCGGGGAGCTGTTTTTT CASSPPKSGAGGELFF
TRBJ2-1 TRBV2 - - TGTGCCAGCAGTGATCAAGCGACGGTCGATGAGCAGTTCTTC CASSDQATVDEQFF
TRBJ2-1 TRBV6-6 - - TGTGCCAGCGGGCCTTTGTCAAATGAGCAGTTCTTC CASGPLSNEQFF
TRBJ2-7 TRBV9 - - TGTGCCAGCAGCGTAGTACCGGGGTACGAGCAGTACTTC CASSVVPGYEQYF
TRBJ1-2 TRBV28 - once TGTGCCAGCAGTCGCCGGGGGATCTTCTATGGCTACACCTTC CASSRRGIFYGYTF
TRBJ2-2 TRBV7-9 - - TGTGCCAGCAGCTCATTCATGGGGAGCACCGGGGAGCTGTTTTTT CASSSFMGSTGELFF
TRBJ1-2 TRBV7-9 TRBD1 - TGTGCCAGCAGCCCAAGACAGGGTTGGTACACCTTC CASSPRQGWYTF
TRBJ2-7 TRBV2 - - TGTGCCAGCAGCCCCGCTCTAGACAGATCCTACGAGCAGTACTTC CASSPALDRSYEQYF
TRBJ1-1 TRBV6-1 TRBD1 - TGTGCCAGCAGTACTCTAAACAGGGGGACTGAAGCTTTCTTT CASSTLNRGTEAFF
TRBJ1-6 TRBV19 TRBD1 - TGTGCCAGTAGTTCCGGACAGGCGGCTAATTCACCCCTCCACTTT CASSSGQAANSPLHF
TRBJ1-4 TRBV4-3 - - TGCGCCAGCAGGATAATACCGGGGGATAATGAAAAACTGTTTTTT CASRIIPGDNEKLFF